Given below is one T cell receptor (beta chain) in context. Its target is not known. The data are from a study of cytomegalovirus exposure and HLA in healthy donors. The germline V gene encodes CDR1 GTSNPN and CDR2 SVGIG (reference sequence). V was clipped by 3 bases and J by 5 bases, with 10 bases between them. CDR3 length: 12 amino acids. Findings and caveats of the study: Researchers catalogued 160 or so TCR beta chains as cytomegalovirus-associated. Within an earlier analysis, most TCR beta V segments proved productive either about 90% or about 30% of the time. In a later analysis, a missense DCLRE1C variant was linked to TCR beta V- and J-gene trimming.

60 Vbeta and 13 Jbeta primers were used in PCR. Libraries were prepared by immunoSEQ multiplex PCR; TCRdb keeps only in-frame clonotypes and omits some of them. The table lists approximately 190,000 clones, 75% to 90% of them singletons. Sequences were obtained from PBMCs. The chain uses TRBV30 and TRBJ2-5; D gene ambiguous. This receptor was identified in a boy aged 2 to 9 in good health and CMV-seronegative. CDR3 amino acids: CAWRLLRETQYF. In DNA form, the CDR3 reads TGTGCCTGGAGGCTTTTGAGGGAGACCCAGTACTTC. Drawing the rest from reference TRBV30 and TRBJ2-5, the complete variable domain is SQTIHQWPATLVQPVGSPLSLECTVEGTSNPNLYWYRQAAGRGLQLLFYSVGIGQISSEVPQNLSASRPQDRQFILSSKKLLLSDSGFYLCAWRLLRETQYFGPGTRLLVL.